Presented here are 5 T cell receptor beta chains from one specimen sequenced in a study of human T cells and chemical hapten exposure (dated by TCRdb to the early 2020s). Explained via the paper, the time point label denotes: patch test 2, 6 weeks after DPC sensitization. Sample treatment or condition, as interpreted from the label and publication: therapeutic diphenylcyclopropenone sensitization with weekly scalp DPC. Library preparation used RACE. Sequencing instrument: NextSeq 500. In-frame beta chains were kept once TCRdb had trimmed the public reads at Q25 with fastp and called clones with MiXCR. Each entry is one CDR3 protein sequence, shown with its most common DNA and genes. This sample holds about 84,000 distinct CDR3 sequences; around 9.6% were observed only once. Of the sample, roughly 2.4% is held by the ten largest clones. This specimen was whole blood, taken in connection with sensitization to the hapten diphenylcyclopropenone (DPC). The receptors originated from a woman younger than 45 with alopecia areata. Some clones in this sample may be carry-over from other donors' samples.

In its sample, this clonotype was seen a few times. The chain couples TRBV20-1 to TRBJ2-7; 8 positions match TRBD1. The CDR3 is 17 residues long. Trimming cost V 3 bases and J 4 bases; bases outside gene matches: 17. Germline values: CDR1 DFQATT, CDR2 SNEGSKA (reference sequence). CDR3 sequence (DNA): TGCAGTGCTAGGGACAGGGTCCAAGGCATGCCCATTTACGAGCAGTACTTC. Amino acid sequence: CSARDRVQGMPIYEQYF.

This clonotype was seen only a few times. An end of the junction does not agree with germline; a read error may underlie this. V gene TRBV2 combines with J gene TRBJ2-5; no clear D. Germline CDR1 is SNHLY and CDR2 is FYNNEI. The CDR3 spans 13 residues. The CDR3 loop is CASSEARKETQYF. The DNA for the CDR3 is TGTGCCAGCAGCGAAGCTAGAAAAGAGACCCAGTACTTC.

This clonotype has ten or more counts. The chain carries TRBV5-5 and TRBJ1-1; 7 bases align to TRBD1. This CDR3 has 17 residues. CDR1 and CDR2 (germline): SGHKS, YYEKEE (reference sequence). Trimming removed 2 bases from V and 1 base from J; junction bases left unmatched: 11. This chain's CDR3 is CASSFAPPTGQNTEAFF. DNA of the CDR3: TGTGCCAGCAGCTTTGCACCTCCGACAGGGCAGAACACTGAAGCTTTCTTT.

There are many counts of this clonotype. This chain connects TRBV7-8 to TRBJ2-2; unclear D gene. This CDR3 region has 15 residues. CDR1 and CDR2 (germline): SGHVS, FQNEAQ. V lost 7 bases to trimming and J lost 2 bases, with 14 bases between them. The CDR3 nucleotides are TGTGCCAGCAAAAGGGAAAGGCTAAACACCGGGGAGCTGTTTTTT. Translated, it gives CASKRERLNTGELFF.

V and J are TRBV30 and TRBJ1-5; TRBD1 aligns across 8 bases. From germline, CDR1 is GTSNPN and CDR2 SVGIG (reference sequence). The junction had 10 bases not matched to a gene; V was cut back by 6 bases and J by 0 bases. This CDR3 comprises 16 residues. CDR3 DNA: TGTGCCTGTAGGGACAGGCTCGTTTCTAGCAATCAGCCCCAGCATTTT. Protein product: CACRDRLVSSNQPQHF.